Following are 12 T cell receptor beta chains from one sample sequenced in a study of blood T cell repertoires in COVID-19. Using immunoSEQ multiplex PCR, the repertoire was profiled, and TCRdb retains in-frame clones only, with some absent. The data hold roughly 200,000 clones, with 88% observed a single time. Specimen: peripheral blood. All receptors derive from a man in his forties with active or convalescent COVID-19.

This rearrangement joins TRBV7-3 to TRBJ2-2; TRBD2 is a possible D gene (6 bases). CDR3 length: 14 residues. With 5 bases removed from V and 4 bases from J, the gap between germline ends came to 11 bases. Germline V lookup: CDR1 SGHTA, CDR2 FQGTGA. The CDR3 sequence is CASSTGDGTGELFF. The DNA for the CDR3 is TGTGCCAGCAGCACGGGGGACGGCACCGGGGAGCTGTTTTTT.

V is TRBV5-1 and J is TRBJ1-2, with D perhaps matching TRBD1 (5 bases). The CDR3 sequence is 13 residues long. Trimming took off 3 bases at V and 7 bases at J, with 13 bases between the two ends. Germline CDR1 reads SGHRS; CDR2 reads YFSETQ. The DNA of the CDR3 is TGCGCCAGCAGCTACGACATTGGGGCTGGCTACACCTTC. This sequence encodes CASSYDIGAGYTF.

This CDR3 reads CASSLIAGELFF. The DNA for the CDR3 is TGTGCCAGCAGTTTAATAGCCGGGGAGCTGTTTTTT. The V and J genes are TRBV27 and TRBJ2-2, with no clear D. This CDR3 has 12 residues. The V and J ends lost 2 bases and 6 bases respectively, with 4 bases between them. CDR1 and CDR2 from the germline V gene are MNHEY and SMNVEV (reference sequence).

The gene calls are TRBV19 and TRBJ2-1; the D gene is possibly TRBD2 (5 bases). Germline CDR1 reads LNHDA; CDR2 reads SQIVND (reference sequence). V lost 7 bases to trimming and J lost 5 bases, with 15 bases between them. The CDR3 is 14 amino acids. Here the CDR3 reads CASNSGPGDNEQFF. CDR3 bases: TGTGCCAGTAATTCGGGCCCCGGGGACAATGAGCAGTTCTTC.

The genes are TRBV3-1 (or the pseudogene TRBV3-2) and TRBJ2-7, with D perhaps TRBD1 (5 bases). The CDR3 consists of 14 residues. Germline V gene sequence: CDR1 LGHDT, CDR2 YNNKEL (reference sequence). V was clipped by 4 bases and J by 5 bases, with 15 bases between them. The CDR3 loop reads CASSPDGTGHEQYF. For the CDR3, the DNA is TGTGCCAGCAGCCCCGACGGTACAGGTCACGAGCAGTACTTC.

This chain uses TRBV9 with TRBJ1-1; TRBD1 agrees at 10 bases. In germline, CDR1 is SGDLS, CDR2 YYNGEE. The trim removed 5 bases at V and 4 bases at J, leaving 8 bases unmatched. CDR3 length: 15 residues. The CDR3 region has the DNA TGTGCCAGCAGGCTCATGACAGGGGGCCTCACTGAAGCTTTCTTT. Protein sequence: CASRLMTGGLTEAFF.

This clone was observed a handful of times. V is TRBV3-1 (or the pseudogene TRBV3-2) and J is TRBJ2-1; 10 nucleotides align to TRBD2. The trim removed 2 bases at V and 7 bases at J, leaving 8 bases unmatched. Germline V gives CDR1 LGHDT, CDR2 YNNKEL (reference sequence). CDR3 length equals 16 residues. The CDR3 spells CASSQNLAGAGNEQFF. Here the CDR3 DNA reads TGTGCCAGCAGCCAAAATCTAGCGGGGGCCGGGAATGAGCAGTTCTTC.

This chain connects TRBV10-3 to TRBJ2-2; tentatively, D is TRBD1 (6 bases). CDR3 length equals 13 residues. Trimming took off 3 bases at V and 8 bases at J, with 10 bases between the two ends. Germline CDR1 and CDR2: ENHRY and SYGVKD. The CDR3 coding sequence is TGTGCCATCAGTGACAGGGGTGAAGGGGAGCTGTTTTTT. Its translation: CAISDRGEGELFF.

The CDR3, as DNA: TGTGCCAGCAGACGACAGGGCACAGATACGCAGTATTTT. It codes for CASRRQGTDTQYF. The chain combines TRBV2 with TRBJ2-3; tentatively, D is TRBD1 (6 bases). The CDR3 is made up of 13 amino acids. Germline values: CDR1 SNHLY, CDR2 FYNNEI. V lost 6 bases, J lost 1 base, and 8 bases lay in between. The whole variable domain, remainder taken from reference TRBV2 and TRBJ2-3, is EPEVTQTPSHQVTQMGQEVILRCVPISNHLYFYWYRQILGQKVEFLVSFYNNEISEKSEIFDDQFSVERPDGSNFTLKIRSTKLEDSAMYFCASRRQGTDTQYFGPGTRLTVL.

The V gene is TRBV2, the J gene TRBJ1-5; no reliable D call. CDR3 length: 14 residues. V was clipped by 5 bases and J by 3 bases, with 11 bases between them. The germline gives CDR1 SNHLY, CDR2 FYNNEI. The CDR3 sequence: CASSPGRDNQPQHF. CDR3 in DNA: TGTGCCAGCAGTCCCGGACGGGACAATCAGCCCCAGCATTTT.

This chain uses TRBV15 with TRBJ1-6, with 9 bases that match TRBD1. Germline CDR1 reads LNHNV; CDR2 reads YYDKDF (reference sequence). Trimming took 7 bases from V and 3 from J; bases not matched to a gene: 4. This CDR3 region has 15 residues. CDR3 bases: TGTGCCACCAACCCGGGACAGGGCTATAATTCACCCCTCCACTTT. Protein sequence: CATNPGQGYNSPLHF.

CDR3 protein: CASSARQGGVQPQHF. The DNA for the CDR3 is TGTGCCAGCAGTGCAAGACAGGGGGGCGTTCAGCCCCAGCATTTT. V and J are TRBV6-2 or TRBV6-3 and TRBJ1-5; TRBD1 agrees at 9 bases. After removal of 5 bases from V and 6 bases from J, the junction contained 8 bases not matched to a gene. The V gene's germline CDR1 is MNHEY and CDR2 SVGEGT. The CDR3 is 15 residues long.